These 15 T cell receptor beta chains were all obtained from the same sample, sequenced in a study of T cells in Graves' hyperthyroidism and ophthalmopathy. There were TCR beta CDR3 regions amplified from RNA transcripts. RT-PCR in the first round (using the HTBI primer set) targeted the TCR CDR3. TCRdb fed the multiplex PCR reads into MiXCR, producing one record per CDR3 protein. The table shows more than 300,000 distinct CDR3 sequences, with less than 15% occurring only once. Sequences were obtained from blood. Every receptor here comes from a woman between 18 and 29 years old with Graves' hyperthyroidism.

This clonotype was observed many times. This chain uses TRBV27 with TRBJ2-3; 12 bases fit TRBD2. The CDR3 runs to 16 residues. The trim removed 6 bases at V and 2 bases at J, leaving 6 bases unmatched. Germline assignment: CDR1 MNHEY and CDR2 SMNVEV (reference sequence). The CDR3 DNA is TGTGCCAGCAGCCGCAGACTAGCGGGGGCCACAGATACGCAGTATTTT. Residues: CASSRRLAGATDTQYF.

The table lists this clonotype with a few counts. The genes are TRBV4-3 and TRBJ2-3; 7 nucleotides agree with TRBD2. V dropped 0 bases and J dropped 0; count of bases not matched to a gene: 15. The germline V gene has CDR1 LGHNA and CDR2 YSLEER. This CDR3 region has 20 residues. The CDR3 nucleotides read TGCGCCAGCAGCCAAGATGGGGAGGGGCCAACCAGGGCTAGCACAGATACGCAGTATTTT. As protein: CASSQDGEGPTRASTDTQYF.

This clonotype was seen many times. V and J are TRBV20-1 and TRBJ2-3; 10 nucleotides agree with TRBD2. Germline CDR1 and CDR2: DFQATT and SNEGSKA (reference sequence). The length of the CDR3 is 16 residues. V lost 7 bases to trimming and J lost 2 bases; unmatched junction nucleotides: 12. CDR3 loop: CSVRPERGGPTDTQYF. The DNA for the CDR3 is TGCAGTGTCCGCCCGGAGCGGGGGGGACCCACAGATACGCAGTATTTT.

This clonotype was seen many times. The J gene is TRBJ2-5, the V gene TRBV11-1, with D perhaps matching TRBD1 (6 bases). This CDR3 has 13 amino acids. Germline values: CDR1 SGHAT, CDR2 FQDESV (reference sequence). Trimming removed 3 bases at V and 4 bases at J, with 9 bases between. The CDR3 loop reads CASSFDRSETQYF. In nucleotides, the CDR3 is TGTGCCAGCAGCTTTGACAGGTCAGAGACCCAGTACTTC.

This clonotype has a count of ten or more. The V call is TRBV4-1, the J call TRBJ2-7, with 8 positions matching TRBD1. CDR1 MGHRA and CDR2 YSYEKL come from the germline V gene. V gave up 1 base and J gave up 2 bases; unmatched junction bases: 4. The CDR3 contains 15 residues. CDR3: CASSQGAGGPYEQYF. In DNA form, the CDR3 reads TGCGCCAGCAGCCAAGGGGCAGGGGGCCCCTACGAGCAGTACTTC.

Remarks on this clonotype: One end of the junction varies from germline; a read error may be responsible. This rearrangement joins TRBV19 to TRBJ1-2; 9 bases line up with TRBD1. The CDR3 covers 14 residues. Germline V lookup: CDR1 LNHDA, CDR2 SQIVND (reference sequence). CDR3 coding DNA: TGTGTCAGTAGCCCGGGACAGGGACACTATGGCTACACCTTC. This encodes CVSSPGQGHYGYTF.

This clonotype has ten or more counts. V and J are TRBV27 and TRBJ1-2, with 7 bases identical to TRBD1. The length of the CDR3 is 14 residues. The germline gives CDR1 MNHEY, CDR2 SMNVEV (reference sequence). The V and J ends lost 2 bases and 2 bases, in that order; junction bases with no gene match: 2. In DNA, the CDR3 is TGTGCCAGCAGTTTACAGGGACAGAACTATGGCTACACCTTC. It yields the protein CASSLQGQNYGYTF.

This clonotype was seen a handful of times. The chain carries TRBV6-5 and TRBJ2-5, with 9 bases that match TRBD1. Germline CDR1 MNHEY, CDR2 SVGAGI. There are 17 residues in the CDR3. J gave up 7 bases and V 2 bases, and 14 bases lay outside the gene matches. The CDR3 sequence is CASSYRRTGAPRGTQYF. The CDR3 region has the DNA TGTGCCAGCAGTTACCGTCGGACAGGGGCCCCCAGGGGGACCCAGTACTTC.

This clonotype was counted at least ten times. This chain uses TRBV29-1 with TRBJ2-1, with TRBD2 matching 7 bases. V lost 4 bases, J lost 0 bases, and 6 bases stayed unmatched. The CDR3 consists of 15 residues. Germline V CDR1 and CDR2: SQVTM, ANQGSEA. Written as DNA, the CDR3 is TGCAGCGTTGCTAAGGGACTACACTCCTACAATGAGCAGTTCTTC. Translation: CSVAKGLHSYNEQFF.

This clonotype was observed at least ten times. CDR3 in amino acids: CASSPGTGGTEAFF. CDR3 in DNA: TGTGCCAGCAGTCCCGGGACAGGCGGGACTGAAGCTTTCTTT. The rearrangement uses TRBV28 and TRBJ1-1; 8 bases map to TRBD1. Unmatched junction bases numbered 7, after V lost 5 bases and J lost 5 bases. The CDR3 has 14 residues. CDR1 and CDR2 (germline): MDHEN, SYDVKM. Full variable domain (remainder filled in from reference TRBV28 and TRBJ1-1): DVKVTQSSRYLVKRTGEKVFLECVQDMDHENMFWYRQDPGLGLRLIYFSYDVKMKEKGDIPEGYSVSREKKERFSLILESASTNQTSMYLCASSPGTGGTEAFFGQGTRLTVV.

This chain connects TRBV6-1 to TRBJ2-1; D is possibly TRBD2 (7 bases). V shed 6 bases and J shed 9 bases, with 24 bases lying between them. This CDR3 has 16 amino acids. The germline V gene encodes CDR1 MNHNS and CDR2 SASEGT. The CDR3 protein is CASRKGGREGSGEQFF. Here the CDR3 DNA reads TGTGCCAGCAGAAAAGGGGGAAGGGAGGGGTCAGGTGAGCAGTTCTTC.

Many counts were recorded for this clonotype. V and J are TRBV2 and TRBJ2-5; D gene uncertain. This CDR3 has 12 residues. V lost 5 bases and J 7 bases, leaving 11 bases between the germline ends. Germline-derived CDR1 and CDR2 are SNHLY and FYNNEI. CDR3 loop: CASSPQSVTQYF. The DNA for the CDR3 is TGTGCCAGCAGTCCCCAGTCAGTGACCCAGTACTTC.

This clonotype was seen many times. The V call is TRBV27, the J call TRBJ2-7; TRBD2 aligns across 12 bases. This CDR3 comprises 21 residues. Germline V lookup: CDR1 MNHEY, CDR2 SMNVEV (reference sequence). The junction had 20 bases not matched to a gene; V was cut back by 2 bases and J by 3 bases. The CDR3 DNA is TGTGCCAGCAGTTTAAGGGGACACCCCGGACTAGCGGGGCTCAGTTTCTACGAGCAGTACTTC. Its translation is CASSLRGHPGLAGLSFYEQYF.

This clonotype was observed many times. The chain combines TRBV4-3 with TRBJ2-2; 10 positions match TRBD1. The V segment lost 4 bases and the J segment 6 bases; nucleotides outside the gene matches: 8. In germline, CDR1 is LGHNA, CDR2 YSLEER. This CDR3 spans 16 amino acids. DNA for the CDR3: TGCGCCAGCAGCCCATCGGGACAGGGGAAGGCCGGGGAGCTGTTTTTT. Protein: CASSPSGQGKAGELFF.

This clonotype was seen repeatedly, ten times or more. The chain employs TRBV6-1 and TRBJ2-1; possibly TRBD1 or TRBD2 for D (5 bases each). CDR1 and CDR2 from the germline V gene are MNHNS and SASEGT. This CDR3 spans 13 amino acids. The germline V and J ends were trimmed by 8 bases and 5 bases, with 13 bases remaining between them. The CDR3 DNA reads TGTGCCAGCCACCGGGGCGCGCACAATGAGCAGTTCTTC. As protein: CASHRGAHNEQFF.